The 26 T cell receptor beta chains given below trace back to one sample, sequenced in a study of blood T cell repertoires in COVID-19. The protocol was immunoSEQ multiplex PCR, while the TCRdb copy is restricted to in-frame clones and leaves out a portion. The sample records roughly 480,000 clones, 85% to 90% being singletons. The sequenced material came from peripheral blood. The source of these receptors is a man aged 18 to 29 with COVID-19, enrolled during active disease.

The chain joins TRBV10-3 to TRBJ2-3, with 7 bases lining up with TRBD2. V gave up 5 bases and J gave up 5 bases; unmatched junction bases: 4. The germline CDR1 and CDR2 sequences are ENHRY and SYGVKD. This CDR3 comprises 13 residues. CDR3 nucleotides: TGTGCCATCAGTTGGGGAGGGGAAGATACGCAGTATTTT. It codes for CAISWGGEDTQYF.

V usage is TRBV10-2 and J usage is TRBJ2-2; D is ambiguous. The CDR3 is made up of 13 amino acids. V was cut by 6 bases and J by 5 bases, with 10 bases left in between. Germline V CDR1 and CDR2: WSHSY, SAAADI. CDR3 loop: CASSDPGTGELFF. The CDR3 coding sequence is TGCGCCAGCAGCGACCCCGGGACCGGGGAGCTGTTTTTT.

J is TRBJ2-7 and V is TRBV21-1; TRBD2 was called by the table and not checked on the DNA. TRBV21-1 is reported as a pseudogene. The CDR3 has 16 residues. The CDR3 DNA reads as TGTGCCAGCAGCACGGGGGTCGGGACTAAATGGGACGAGCAGTACTTC. Residues: CASSTGVGTKWDEQYF.

The CDR3 protein is CATSRESGGEETQYF. In DNA, the CDR3 is TGTGCCACCAGCAGAGAATCGGGGGGCGAGGAGACCCAGTACTTC. V usage is TRBV15 and J usage is TRBJ2-5; D is perhaps TRBD2 (7 bases). Germline-derived CDR1 and CDR2 are LNHNV and YYDKDF (reference sequence). Trimming took 0 bases from V and 5 from J, leaving 13 bases between them. This CDR3 contains 15 residues. The complete variable domain, with remaining parts taken from reference TRBV15 and TRBJ2-5, reads DAMVIQNPRYQVTQFGKPVTLSCSQTLNHNVMYWYQQKSSQAPKLLFHYYDKDFNNEADTPDNFQSRRPNTSFCFLDIRSPGLGDTAMYLCATSRESGGEETQYFGPGTRLLVL.

V and J are TRBV15 and TRBJ2-1, with 13 bases lining up with TRBD2. Germline CDR1 reads LNHNV; CDR2 reads YYDKDF (reference sequence). The CDR3 loop spans 16 amino acids. V lost 1 base, J lost 7 bases, and 4 bases stayed unmatched. The chain's CDR3 is CATSRATSGRVNEQFF. DNA of the CDR3: TGTGCCACCAGCAGAGCAACTAGCGGGAGGGTTAATGAGCAGTTCTTC.

This clone was seen a handful of times. This chain joins TRBV19 and TRBJ1-5; TRBD1 matches at 7 bases. CDR3 length equals 12 residues. The germline V gene encodes CDR1 LNHDA and CDR2 SQIVND (reference sequence). The V and J ends lost 7 bases and 6 bases, in that order; junction bases with no gene match: 3. The CDR3 protein is CASNTGVQPQHF. CDR3 coding DNA: TGTGCCAGTAATACAGGGGTTCAGCCCCAGCATTTT.

CDR3 residues: CASSSKLYNEQFF. The CDR3 region has the DNA TGTGCCAGTAGTTCCAAGCTCTACAATGAGCAGTTCTTC. The rearrangement joins TRBV19 to TRBJ2-1; D gene unclear. There are 13 residues in the CDR3. The ends were cut back, 5 bases at V and 3 bases at J, with 8 bases in the middle. The germline V gene has CDR1 LNHDA and CDR2 SQIVND (reference sequence).

The chain links TRBV7-8 to TRBJ2-7; 7 bases map to TRBD2. Per the germline V gene, CDR1 is SGHVS and CDR2 is FQNEAQ. V was pared by 1 base and J by 2 bases, with 2 bases of the junction left unmatched. The CDR3 has 14 amino acids. In nucleotides, the CDR3 is TGTGCCAGCAGCTTAGATGGGACTACCTACGAGCAGTACTTC. Protein: CASSLDGTTYEQYF.

The chain joins TRBV18 to TRBJ1-5, with a tentative D call TRBD1 (5 bases). Germline V lookup: CDR1 KGHSH, CDR2 LQKENI. The V and J ends lost 1 base and 5 bases respectively, with 6 bases between them. The CDR3 consists of 13 residues. CDR3 nucleotides: TGTGCCAGCTCACCACGGGGGGATCAGCCCCAGCATTTT. As protein: CASSPRGDQPQHF.

The rearrangement joins TRBV29-1 to TRBJ2-5, with D unresolved. The CDR3 loop spans 13 amino acids. Germline CDR1 and CDR2: SQVTM and ANQGSEA. Deletions cut 5 bases from V and 5 bases from J, with 15 bases between. CDR3 sequence (DNA): TGCAGCGTTACCAAGCGAGTTCGGGAGACCCAGTACTTC. Protein product: CSVTKRVRETQYF.

This chain links TRBV5-1 with TRBJ2-3; TRBD1 might be the D (5 bases). Per the germline V gene, CDR1 is SGHRS and CDR2 is YFSETQ. Trimming took off 0 bases at V and 0 bases at J, with 14 bases between the two ends. This CDR3 has 17 residues. The CDR3, as DNA: TGCGCCAGCAGCTTGGATATAACAGGTCGTAGCACAGATACGCAGTATTTT. Its protein is CASSLDITGRSTDTQYF.

The chain links TRBV19 to TRBJ1-2; TRBD1 is a possible D gene (6 bases). V was cut by 2 bases and J by 3 bases, with 10 bases left in between. The CDR3 runs to 14 residues. Germline loops: CDR1 LNHDA, CDR2 SQIVND (reference sequence). The CDR3 nucleotides read TGTGCCAGTAGTATATCCAGGGGCGACTATGGCTACACCTTC. This translates into CASSISRGDYGYTF.

This sequence joins TRBV5-6 and TRBJ1-3; TRBD1 is a possible D gene (6 bases). V gave up 4 bases and J gave up 0 bases, with 8 bases separating them. Germline V gene sequence: CDR1 SGHDT, CDR2 YYEEEE. This CDR3 comprises 14 residues. The CDR3 nucleotides read TGTGCCAGCAGCGACAGGCCCTCTGGAAACACCATATATTTT. This gives the protein CASSDRPSGNTIYF.

V usage is TRBV6-1 and J usage is TRBJ2-7; 7 bases are shared with TRBD1. Germline-derived CDR1 and CDR2 are MNHNS and SASEGT. This CDR3 is 15 amino acids long. V shed 0 bases, J shed 2 bases, and the junction held 4 bases outside the gene matches. CDR3 loop: CASSEAPDRAYEQYF. The CDR3 DNA reads as TGTGCCAGCAGTGAAGCCCCTGACAGGGCCTACGAGCAGTACTTC.

In its sample, this clone was seen once. This CDR3 reads CASSGDRGNQPQHF. Here the CDR3 DNA reads TGTGCCAGCAGTGGAGACAGGGGAAATCAGCCCCAGCATTTT. The chain is built from TRBV2 and TRBJ1-5, with 8 bases matching TRBD1. Germline V gene lookup returns CDR1 SNHLY and CDR2 FYNNEI. This CDR3 comprises 14 residues. Trimming took 4 bases from V and 4 from J; bases not matched to a gene: 3.

CDR3 protein: CASSHRDRNSPLHF. The CDR3 nucleotides are TGTGCCAGCTCACACCGGGACAGAAATTCACCCCTCCACTTT. The chain has TRBV18 and TRBJ1-6; 7 bases are shared with TRBD1. V lost 4 bases and J lost 7; bases outside the gene matches: 4. This CDR3 has 14 amino acids. CDR1 is KGHSH and CDR2 is LQKENI in the germline V gene.

This rearrangement joins TRBV19 to TRBJ1-5; TRBD1 aligns across 10 bases. The CDR3 covers 17 residues. With 4 bases clipped from V and 5 bases from J, the junction kept 11 bases outside the gene matches. In germline, CDR1 is LNHDA, CDR2 SQIVND (reference sequence). The CDR3: CASSKGQGRGSDQPQHF. The CDR3 DNA follows: TGTGCCAGTAGTAAGGGACAGGGGAGAGGGAGCGATCAGCCCCAGCATTTT.

The chain links TRBV6-5 to TRBJ1-2, with unresolved D. This CDR3 region has 14 residues. Between the trimmed V and J ends, which lost 6 bases and 8 bases, there was a span of 19 bases. Looked up from germline, CDR1 is MNHEY and CDR2 is SVGAGI. The CDR3 reads CASRATSPERGYTF. As DNA, the CDR3 is TGTGCCAGCAGGGCTACATCACCCGAGCGCGGCTACACCTTC.

This CDR3 is CASGLVLGRGRGGELFF. CDR3 in DNA: TGTGCTAGTGGTTTGGTACTCGGCAGGGGGCGCGGTGGGGAGCTGTTTTTT. The rearrangement links TRBV12-5 to TRBJ2-2; 8 nucleotides line up with TRBD1. Germline values: CDR1 LGHNT, CDR2 FRNRAP. The CDR3 consists of 17 residues. V shed 0 bases, J shed 8 bases, and the junction held 11 bases outside the gene matches.

This clone was observed once. This sequence joins TRBV7-3 and TRBJ2-1; 9 nucleotides agree with TRBD2. The ends lost 5 bases at V and 0 bases at J; junction bases unmatched: 2. The CDR3 is made up of 15 amino acids. The germline V gene has CDR1 SGHTA and CDR2 FQGTGA. The CDR3 DNA is TGTGCCAGCAGCGGTAGCGGGAGCTCCTACAATGAGCAGTTCTTC. It yields the protein CASSGSGSSYNEQFF. Together with reference TRBV7-3 and TRBJ2-1, the CDR3 gives the full variable domain: GAGVSQTPSNKVTEKGKYVELRCDPISGHTALYWYRQSLGQGPEFLIYFQGTGAADDSGLPNDRFFAVRPEGSVSTLKIQRTERGDSAVYLCASSGSGSSYNEQFFGPGTRLTVL.

This chain uses TRBV29-1 with TRBJ2-7, with 8 nucleotides matching TRBD2. The germline CDR1 and CDR2 sequences are SQVTM and ANQGSEA. J was trimmed by 5 bases and V by 4 bases; bases with no gene match: 7. The CDR3 loop spans 13 amino acids. The CDR3, as DNA: TGCAGCGTTGCCGGGACTAGGGGCCACGAGCAGTACTTC. Amino acid sequence: CSVAGTRGHEQYF.

The V and J genes are TRBV6-5 and TRBJ1-6, with 8 positions matching TRBD1. Losses at the gene ends were 7 bases for V and 9 bases for J; bases not matched to a gene: 8. The germline gives CDR1 MNHEY, CDR2 SVGAGI. The CDR3 is made up of 14 amino acids. CDR3 region: CASTRTGKGSPLHF. The CDR3, as DNA: TGTGCCAGCACCAGGACAGGGAAAGGTTCACCCCTCCACTTT.

The chain is built from TRBV9 and TRBJ2-1; D may be TRBD2 (5 bases). This CDR3 spans 12 amino acids. Germline values: CDR1 SGDLS, CDR2 YYNGEE. Deletions cut 3 bases from V and 9 bases from J, with 10 bases between. Written as DNA, the CDR3 is TGTGCCAGCAGCGCCGGACTTGGTGAGCAGTTCTTC. Translating gives CASSAGLGEQFF.

The chain carries TRBV6-5 and TRBJ1-2; D uncertain. The length of the CDR3 is 14 residues. Trimming took off 6 bases at V and 4 bases at J, with 15 bases between the two ends. The germline gives CDR1 MNHEY, CDR2 SVGAGI. The CDR3: CASRPPEQSYGYTF. The CDR3 region has the DNA TGTGCCAGCAGGCCTCCCGAACAGAGCTATGGCTACACCTTC.

A note on this clone: The same CDR3 also results from other DNA sequences found in this sample. CDR3: CASSDRENTEAFF. CDR3 bases: TGTGCCAGCAGTGACAGGGAGAACACTGAAGCTTTCTTT. The chain employs TRBV6-1 and TRBJ1-1; weak D call: TRBD1 (5 bases). There are 13 residues in the CDR3. Trimming stripped 3 bases from V and 1 base from J, with 6 bases between. The germline V gene has CDR1 MNHNS and CDR2 SASEGT.

The chain couples TRBV6-2 or TRBV6-3 to TRBJ2-7; tentative D call: TRBD2 (5 bases). There are 16 residues in the CDR3. CDR1 MNHEY and CDR2 SVGEGT come from the germline V gene. Trimming left V 2 bases short and J 3 bases short, with 17 bases between. CDR3 in DNA: TGTGCCAGCAGTTACGTTGCAAGGTCGGGATTCTACGAGCAGTACTTC. It is translated as CASSYVARSGFYEQYF.